This T cell receptor (beta chain) was captured by sequencing in a study of cytomegalovirus exposure and HLA in healthy donors (dated by TCRdb to the late 2010s). Notes on the research overall: According to an earlier analysis of a few hundred of the donors, 200 million or so T cells yielded roughly 110 million unique TCR beta sequences and roughly 280 Gb of sequence data. About 300 gigabases of sequencing data and tens of millions of unique TCR sequences were included in an early release covering over 600 HLA-typed donors. Among the approximately 400 genotyped donors, around 81% belonged to the genetic ancestry cluster associated with self-reported Caucasian donors. The aim of the study was to test whether cataloging public T cell receptors could identify signatures of past pathogen exposure. The study used immunosequencing to profile the T cell repertoires of some 600 subjects and linked those repertoires to cytomegalovirus serostatus. A separate validation cohort of some 130 different subjects was used in addition to the 666-subject first cohort. To predict cytomegalovirus infection status, the study brought together high-throughput TCR immunosequencing, statistical association of individual TCRs with disease status, and machine learning. In a later analysis, previously published TCR beta repertoires from more than 500 donors were re-analyzed and high-resolution HLA genotyping was added so that TCR occurrence patterns could be studied. In the later analysis, no new phenotypic data were used to find candidate immune exposures; instead, reliance was placed on TCR beta sequences and their occurrence across donors. An earlier analysis of several hundred of the donors applied high-throughput TCR beta sequencing to assess whether each TCR beta V gene segment acted as functional or pseudogenic. Alongside the repertoire data, information on donor age, sex, ethnicity and CMV serostatus was compiled. A later genetic analysis used genome-wide SNP genotypes for about 65% of the 666 donors, treating that subset as a discovery cohort. All discovery cohort repertoires had been generated using a single sequencing platform. Class I and class II HLA loci were covered by the typing at four-digit resolution. The number of donors typed differed by locus, with about 620-630 for A, B, C, DRB1 and DQB1, around 500 for DQA1, 600 to 610 for DPA1, and some 440 for DPB1. Because of strong linkage in the cohort, four or five DR-DQ haplotypes were treated as single units for association and clustering. On average, around 240,000 unique TCR beta nucleotide sequences were sequenced per donor among about 400 genotyped donors of the cohort, with about 19% of those sequences being non-productive.

The CDR3 measures 14 amino acids from cysteine to phenylalanine. Only CDR3 DNA is held: 42 bases, read in frame from base 1. Trimming removed 0 bases from V and 4 bases from J, leaving 6 bases between the germline ends. CDR1 and CDR2 were assigned from the germline V gene (reference sequence) as LNHNV and YYDKDF. Findings and caveats that apply to the study as a whole: In an earlier analysis of several hundred of the donors, most TCR beta V segments were observed in productive rearrangements about 90% or about 30% of the time, broadly matching IMGT annotations. A further reported finding was that TCR beta sequences accurately predicted the HLA-A and HLA-B alleles for most subjects in the first cohort. The only immune exposure information available for the cohort was CMV serostatus. In a later analysis, HLA-associated TCR beta chains were found to be more clonally expanded and to have lower generation probabilities than equally common non-associated chains. Specific HLA alleles were associated with 15,000 to 20,000 TCR beta sequences at a false discovery rate of 0.05 in a later analysis. The sequencing pipeline was judged likely to have produced a cluster of highly shared sequence variants as a technical artifact. In vitro tests confirmed that a few of the cytomegalovirus-associated TCR beta chains recognize cytomegalovirus antigens. Some IMGT-functional V segments, including TRBV6-2 and TRBV6-3, could not be told apart with the 87-base-pair reads, so those segments were excluded. The classifier was reported to diagnose cytomegalovirus status with high specificity and sensitivity in both the original and validation cohorts. Presence/absence analyses assumed roughly uniform sequencing depth across donors, an assumption that may not hold. The authors suggested that the approach could potentially be extended to other disease states and immunological phenotypes. V-gene and J-gene trimming of TCR beta chains was associated with a missense DCLRE1C variant in a later genetic analysis, and the association was replicated in an independent cohort. Correlated functional status among segregating V segments might reflect linkage disequilibrium, but an unknown experimental factor could not be ruled out. The cohort was sequenced for TCR beta chains only, and without alpha or paired-chain data the features that could be detected were limited. In a later analysis, most CMV-associated TCR beta chains were found to appear HLA-restricted, with HLA associations seemingly driven largely by CMV exposure. The study listed 150 to 200 TCR beta chains as associated with cytomegalovirus. Because counts were too low, fewer than 20 rarely observed V segments, including chromosome 9 orphons, were excluded from the earlier analysis of about 500 of the donors. According to a later genetic analysis, donors in an Asian-associated ancestry cluster had fewer N-insertions in productive TCRs than the approximately 610-donor mean. Several of the top co-occurrence clusters appeared to be linked to parvovirus B19, influenza, CMV and Epstein-Barr virus, according to a later analysis. Most TCR sequences were observed very rarely across donors, whereas some public TCRs were present in many individuals. Because HLA typing was missing for some donors at each locus, association tests included only the typed subset. According to a later analysis, TCR association rates differed among HLA loci, with DRB1 alleles showing the most associated TCRs and HLA-C alleles showing the fewest. When HLA alleles, especially DR and DQ, strongly co-occurred, TCR associations were difficult to assign to individual alleles.

The cohort comprised 550 to 700 healthy bone marrow donors. All cohort members were sampled while nominally healthy, although unrecorded immune exposures were likely present. The donor tested CMV seropositive, placing the donor among the roughly 300 seropositive members of the cohort. A peripheral blood sample was provided by each donor, and peripheral blood mononuclear cells were used for TCR beta sequencing. Genomic DNA was extracted from the blood cell samples with the Qiagen DNeasy Blood Extraction Kit. The library was prepared using the immunoSEQ multiplex PCR assay. The multiplex PCR relied on a mix of 60 forward primers for TCR Vbeta segments and 13 reverse primers for TCR Jbeta segments. The CDR3 region of rearranged TCR beta genes was amplified from genomic DNA by a multiplex PCR assay. Amplified TCR beta libraries were sequenced as 87-base-pair reads on the Illumina HiSeq System. From the authors' description of their analysis: Across the 670 or so repertoires, a later analysis counted roughly 84 million unique TCR beta chains, approximately 12 million of which were shared by at least two donors. Raw reads were error-corrected and collapsed into unique sequences by a nearest-neighbor algorithm in which closely related sequences were merged to remove PCR and sequencing errors. To assign V, D and J gene segments, CDR3 sequences were aligned to IMGT reference sequences. Each retained sequence needed at least a six-nucleotide match to both a V gene segment and a J gene segment. A rearrangement counted as productive if the CDR3 had no stop codons and remained in frame with V and J, and every other rearrangement counted as non-productive. CDR3 was defined according to IMGT convention as the region running from the second conserved V-encoded cysteine to the conserved J-encoded phenylalanine. In an earlier analysis of some 550 of the donors, sequences lacking an unambiguous match to a single V gene segment were excluded. An earlier analysis of a few hundred of the donors classified V segments as functional when productive rearrangements were above 56.7% and as segregating when the standard deviation between donors was above 5%. A statistical classification framework was developed to diagnose cytomegalovirus status using the catalog of TCR beta chain sequences. A later analysis assigned V and J genes by comparing TCR nucleotide sequences with IMGT/GENE-DB human TR gene sequences. A later analysis assigned CDR3 sequences and most-parsimonious VDJ recombination scenarios with the TCRdist pipeline. A later analysis defined each TCR beta chain by its CDR3 amino acid sequence plus V-gene family, and excluded reads lacking a unique V-gene family. As a way to deal with suspected cross-contamination and a sequencing artifact, a later analysis dropped approximately 590 nucleotide sequences that were highly shared and had low generation probability. In a later analysis, a clonal expansion index for each public chain was calculated from normalized within-repertoire ranks of inferred template counts. In a later analysis, generation probabilities were computed using a VDJ recombination model fitted to out-of-frame rearrangements, and the results were checked against IGoR. Hypergeometric tests were used in a later analysis to score TCR-TCR, TCR-HLA and TCR-CMV co-occurrence, with a repertoire-size bias correction applied to the TCR pairs. To estimate false discovery rates, a later analysis permuted the HLA or CMV assignments 20 times. In a later analysis, co-occurring TCRs were grouped using DBSCAN, and TCRdist sequence similarity was added for clustering within HLA-allele-positive subsets. For co-occurrence clustering, repertoires with fewer than 30,000 or more than 120,000 public chains were excluded, along with five or six repertoires with anomalous nucleotide sharing. Sourced from immuneACCESS, this table was stored by TCRdb with only in-frame sequences that have V and J called. A share of the clones is absent; for the studies checked, an unresolved V gene accounts for under half, and the remainder has no known explanation. V, J and clone size are taken as reported in that table, and D and trimming were inferred from the DNA itself. The table for this sample lists some 190,000 clones; approximately 82% of them were counted only once. The top ten clones comprise approximately 1.8% of the sample.

Comment on this clone: This clone's antigen is unknown. Per-nucleotide qualities are absent, and no much larger clonotype sits a single base away.

Sequencing was performed on PBMCs. The sequence derives from a man aged 35 to 55 in good health and CMV-seropositive. This sequence uses TRBV15 and TRBJ1-4; the D segment could be TRBD1, given 6 matching bases. The sequenced DNA: TGTGCCACCAGCAGAGAACAGGGTAATGAAAAACTGTTTTTT. It specifies CATSREQGNEKLFF.